The 9 T cell receptor beta chains presented below share a single source sample, sequenced in a study of spatial heterogeneity in lung cancer. Time point here: sample taken at primary tumor resection. From the 5' RACE reads, TCRdb called clonotypes with MiXCR, one entry per CDR3 protein. The profile covers 25,000 to 30,000 distinct CDR3 sequences, with just over 7% appearing a single time and around 24% taken by the ten largest. General study findings and limits: How many expanded intratumoral alpha and beta TCRs were present tracked the tumor mutation count, which was a count of nonsynonymous mutations.

Their recognized antigens are unknown. Sequenced material: lung tumor tissue, taken at surgery. Every receptor here comes from a male donor with early-stage non-small cell lung cancer.

This clonotype was detected ten times or more. The rearrangement links TRBV5-1 to TRBJ2-5, with TRBD1 identical over 7 bases. CDR3 length: 14 amino acids. The V gene end was trimmed by 4 bases and the J gene end by 5 bases; junction bases not matched to a gene: 8. Germline loops: CDR1 SGHRS, CDR2 YFSETQ. As DNA, the CDR3 is TGCGCCAGCAGCCAACAAACAGGGGTGGAGACCCAGTACTTC. The encoded protein is CASSQQTGVETQYF.

V gene TRBV2 combines with J gene TRBJ1-6, with D maybe TRBD1 (6 bases). Germline V lookup: CDR1 SNHLY, CDR2 FYNNEI. The CDR3 is made up of 15 amino acids. V lost 2 bases and J 2 bases, leaving 7 bases between the germline ends. This chain's CDR3 is CASSERGTYNSPLHF. The CDR3 bases are TGTGCCAGCAGTGAAAGGGGGACCTATAATTCACCCCTCCACTTT.

This clonotype was seen many times. The V call is TRBV20-1, the J call TRBJ2-2; maybe TRBD1 (6 bases). Germline CDR1 reads DFQATT; CDR2 reads SNEGSKA (reference sequence). V lost 6 bases and J 0 bases, leaving 17 bases between the germline ends. CDR3 length: 16 residues. CDR3 loop: CSALRGRGPNTGELFF. CDR3 nucleotide sequence: TGCAGTGCCCTCCGGGGCAGGGGCCCGAACACCGGGGAGCTGTTTTTT.

This clonotype was observed many times. The chain couples TRBV7-2 to TRBJ1-1; D is ambiguous. V was shortened by 5 bases and J by 7 bases, with 8 bases between the two germline ends. The germline V gene has CDR1 SGHTA and CDR2 FQGNSA. The CDR3 totals 11 residues. The CDR3 DNA sequence: TGTGCCAGCAGCGTATACAGTGAAGCTTTCTTT. Translating gives CASSVYSEAFF.

This clonotype was recorded many times. The CDR3 spells CASSTRQGIITGELFF. The CDR3 nucleotides are TGTGCCAGCAGCACTAGACAGGGGATTATCACCGGGGAGCTGTTTTTT. V gene TRBV7-2 combines with J gene TRBJ2-2, with 8 bases identical to TRBD1. The CDR3 has 16 amino acids. Germline CDR1 and CDR2: SGHTA and FQGNSA. J was trimmed by 4 bases and V by 5 bases; bases with no gene match: 9.

This clonotype has at least ten counts. The chain combines TRBV18 with TRBJ2-5; D unresolved. Trimming pared 3 bases from V and 4 bases from J, leaving 12 bases between. CDR3 length: 14 residues. CDR1 and CDR2 from the germline V gene are KGHSH and LQKENI. The CDR3 region is CASSPNGGGETQYF. The DNA for the CDR3 is TGTGCCAGCTCACCCAACGGCGGTGGAGAGACCCAGTACTTC. Full variable domain (missing parts from reference TRBV18 and TRBJ2-5): NAGVMQNPRHLVRRRGQEARLRCSPMKGHSHVYWYRQLPEEGLKFMVYLQKENIIDESGMPKERFSAEFPKEGPSILRIQQVVRGDSAAYFCASSPNGGGETQYFGPGTRLLVL.

This clonotype was recorded a few times. The chain combines TRBV7-2 with TRBJ1-2, with 7 nucleotides matching TRBD1. V lost 5 bases and J lost 3; bases outside the gene matches: 9. Germline assignment: CDR1 SGHTA and CDR2 FQGNSA. There are 15 residues in the CDR3. The CDR3 coding sequence is TGTGCCAGCAGCCCTTTCCAGGGGGTCGACTATGGCTACACCTTC. Its protein product is CASSPFQGVDYGYTF.

This clonotype has more than one count but fewer than ten. This chain connects TRBV28 to TRBJ2-1, with 12 bases matching TRBD2. This CDR3 contains 15 residues. Germline V gene sequence: CDR1 MDHEN, CDR2 SYDVKM. J was trimmed by 9 bases and V by 6 bases; bases with no gene match: 9. The CDR3 coding sequence is TGTGCCAGCAGCCCTCCTAGCGGGGGGGCCTCTGAGCAGTTCTTC. Its translation: CASSPPSGGASEQFF. Filled out from reference TRBV28 and TRBJ2-1, the complete variable domain reads DVKVTQSSRYLVKRTGEKVFLECVQDMDHENMFWYRQDPGLGLRLIYFSYDVKMKEKGDIPEGYSVSREKKERFSLILESASTNQTSMYLCASSPPSGGASEQFFGPGTRLTVL.

This clonotype showed up many times. The gene calls are TRBV20-1 and TRBJ1-1; no firm D call. V dropped 4 bases and J dropped 2 bases, with 8 bases sitting between them. The CDR3 is 12 amino acids. From germline, CDR1 is DFQATT and CDR2 SNEGSKA (reference sequence). The CDR3 nucleotides read TGCAGTGCTACCGGTGCCAACACTGAAGCTTTCTTT. This translates into CSATGANTEAFF.